Listed below are T cell receptor beta chains from one sample, sequenced in a study of blood T cell repertoires in COVID-19. The method was immunoSEQ multiplex PCR; TCRdb's version includes in-frame clones alone and lacks a portion of them. The data hold approximately 140,000 clones, with less than 90% observed a single time. Sequencing was performed on PBMCs or T cells enriched from blood (not recorded which). The receptors come from a woman aged 45-65 years who had been exposed to COVID-19. CDR3s include the opening cysteine and the closing phenylalanine or tryptophan. Fields, in order: CDR3 DNA, CDR3 protein, clone size, D gene, V gene, J gene. D genes are given only for firm matches. Clone size is shown for a subset of rows, as once, few, many or a class of expanded clone.

CDR3nt: TGTGCCAGCAGCCCCGCGGGGCAGCTGAACACTGAAGCTTTCTTT; CDR3aa: CASSPAGQLNTEAFF; abundance: NA; d_gene: NA; v_gene: TRBV7-9; j_gene: TRBJ1-1
CDR3nt: TGTGCCAGCAGCCGATCGGACAGGCCAGATACGCAGTATTTT; CDR3aa: CASSRSDRPDTQYF; abundance: NA; d_gene: TRBD1; v_gene: TRBV5-6; j_gene: TRBJ2-3
CDR3nt: TGTGCCAGCAGCCCCCAGCCTTTAGCAGGGACTGGTGAAAAACTGTTTTTT; CDR3aa: CASSPQPLAGTGEKLFF; abundance: NA; d_gene: NA; v_gene: TRBV9; j_gene: TRBJ1-4
CDR3nt: TGTGCCAGTAGTATAGTCGGGGGCACCGGGGAGCTGTTTTTT; CDR3aa: CASSIVGGTGELFF; abundance: NA; d_gene: NA; v_gene: TRBV19; j_gene: TRBJ2-2
CDR3nt: TGTGCCAGCAGTTCAACCGGGACTCTTAACTATGGCTACACCTTC; CDR3aa: CASSSTGTLNYGYTF; abundance: NA; d_gene: NA; v_gene: TRBV6-5; j_gene: TRBJ1-2
CDR3nt: TGTGCCAGCAGTTACCAGGGACAGGGGTCAGATACGCAGTATTTT; CDR3aa: CASSYQGQGSDTQYF; abundance: NA; d_gene: TRBD1; v_gene: TRBV6-2/TRBV6-3; j_gene: TRBJ2-3
CDR3nt: TGTGCCAGCAGCTTAGGGGACAGGGGGCCGGATGGCTACACCTTC; CDR3aa: CASSLGDRGPDGYTF; abundance: few; d_gene: TRBD1; v_gene: TRBV7-9; j_gene: TRBJ1-2
CDR3nt: TGTGCCATCAGGGGGGGGCTCACCGGGGAGCTGTTTTTT; CDR3aa: CAIRGGLTGELFF; abundance: NA; d_gene: NA; v_gene: TRBV10-3; j_gene: TRBJ2-2
CDR3nt: TGTGCCAGCAGCTTAGGATTAGCGGGAGTCCAAGAGACCCAGTACTTC; CDR3aa: CASSLGLAGVQETQYF; abundance: once; d_gene: TRBD2; v_gene: TRBV7-2; j_gene: TRBJ2-5
CDR3nt: TGTGCCAGCAGCTTGGGGGACACGAGGACTGAAGCTTTCTTT; CDR3aa: CASSLGDTRTEAFF; abundance: NA; d_gene: NA; v_gene: TRBV5-5; j_gene: TRBJ1-1
CDR3nt: TGTGCCAGCAGCGTAGGGGGCCAGAGCTCCTACAATGAGCAGTTCTTC; CDR3aa: CASSVGGQSSYNEQFF; abundance: NA; d_gene: NA; v_gene: TRBV9; j_gene: TRBJ2-1
CDR3nt: TGCAGCGTTGTATGGGGGCTAGCCAAAAACATTCAGTACTTC; CDR3aa: CSVVWGLAKNIQYF; abundance: NA; d_gene: NA; v_gene: TRBV29-1; j_gene: TRBJ2-4
CDR3nt: TGTGCCAGCAGTTTAACGGGGGTAAACTATGGCTACACCTTC; CDR3aa: CASSLTGVNYGYTF; abundance: NA; d_gene: NA; v_gene: TRBV27; j_gene: TRBJ1-2
CDR3nt: TGTGCCAGCAGCTTAGCGCCCGGGACTTACGAGCAGTACTTC; CDR3aa: CASSLAPGTYEQYF; abundance: NA; d_gene: NA; v_gene: TRBV7-8; j_gene: TRBJ2-7
CDR3nt: TGCAGCGTTAGCCGACAGGGGGAGGGAAAACTGTTTTTT; CDR3aa: CSVSRQGEGKLFF; abundance: once; d_gene: TRBD1; v_gene: TRBV29-1; j_gene: TRBJ1-4
CDR3nt: TGTGCCAGCAGCCATGGACTACAGCTCAATGAGCAGTTCTTC; CDR3aa: CASSHGLQLNEQFF; abundance: NA; d_gene: NA; v_gene: TRBV4-2; j_gene: TRBJ2-1
CDR3nt: TGTGCCAGCAGCCCTACGACAGGGGGGGGTGGCTACACCTTC; CDR3aa: CASSPTTGGGGYTF; abundance: NA; d_gene: TRBD1; v_gene: TRBV5-6; j_gene: TRBJ1-2
CDR3nt: TGTGCCAGCAGGGGGGGGACGAGCTCCTACAATGAGCAGTTCTTC; CDR3aa: CASRGGTSSYNEQFF; abundance: NA; d_gene: TRBD2; v_gene: TRBV2; j_gene: TRBJ2-1
CDR3nt: TGTGCCAGCAGCTTAGGGGGACTAGCGCCCGGGGAGCTGTTTTTT; CDR3aa: CASSLGGLAPGELFF; abundance: once; d_gene: TRBD2; v_gene: TRBV7-2; j_gene: TRBJ2-2
CDR3nt: TGTGCTAGTGGTGGGCCAGGGGGAAATCAGCCCCAGCATTTT; CDR3aa: CASGGPGGNQPQHF; abundance: NA; d_gene: TRBD1; v_gene: TRBV12-5; j_gene: TRBJ1-5
CDR3nt: TGTGCCAGCAGTTTCCGGACTAGCGGGAGTCCTGGGGCCAACGTCCTGACTTTC; CDR3aa: CASSFRTSGSPGANVLTF; abundance: NA; d_gene: TRBD2; v_gene: TRBV27; j_gene: TRBJ2-6
CDR3nt: TGTGCCAGCAGTGAGGCCCCCTTTCCGACCTACGAGCAGTACTTC; CDR3aa: CASSEAPFPTYEQYF; abundance: NA; d_gene: NA; v_gene: TRBV27; j_gene: TRBJ2-7
CDR3nt: TGTGCCAGCAGCACCGGGAGGTTCTACGAGCAGTACTTC; CDR3aa: CASSTGRFYEQYF; abundance: NA; d_gene: TRBD2; v_gene: TRBV7-3; j_gene: TRBJ2-7
CDR3nt: TGCGCCAGCAGCTTCCAGGGGTGGGAGACCCAGTACTTC; CDR3aa: CASSFQGWETQYF; abundance: NA; d_gene: NA; v_gene: TRBV5-1; j_gene: TRBJ2-5
CDR3nt: TGTGCCAGCAGTTTGGGCGGGGACTACACCTTC; CDR3aa: CASSLGGDYTF; abundance: NA; d_gene: NA; v_gene: TRBV12-3/TRBV12-4; j_gene: TRBJ1-2
CDR3nt: TGCAGCGTTGAAGTGGGGGACAGGGGGCCTCCCCCAGATACGCAGTATTTT; CDR3aa: CSVEVGDRGPPPDTQYF; abundance: NA; d_gene: TRBD1; v_gene: TRBV29-1; j_gene: TRBJ2-3
CDR3nt: TGTGCCAGCAGCTCGGGACAGCCAGATACGCAGTATTTT; CDR3aa: CASSSGQPDTQYF; abundance: NA; d_gene: TRBD1; v_gene: TRBV5-4; j_gene: TRBJ2-3
CDR3nt: TGTGCCAGCAGCTTAGCGGGAAGGGGCGCACCCAAAAACATTCAGTACTTC; CDR3aa: CASSLAGRGAPKNIQYF; abundance: NA; d_gene: NA; v_gene: TRBV7-2; j_gene: TRBJ2-4
CDR3nt: TGCGCCAGCAGTCAGCCGACGATGACAGGCCCGAACACCGGGGAGCTGTTTTTT; CDR3aa: CASSQPTMTGPNTGELFF; abundance: few; d_gene: NA; v_gene: TRBV23-1; j_gene: TRBJ2-2
CDR3nt: TGCGCCAGCAGCCAGGGGGGCCAAGGGGGACTAAGGGTCGGGGAGCTGTTTTTT; CDR3aa: CASSQGGQGGLRVGELFF; abundance: many; d_gene: NA; v_gene: TRBV4-3; j_gene: TRBJ2-2
CDR3nt: TGCGCCAGCAGTGAGTTTCGGGGGACCTACAATGAGCAGTTCTTC; CDR3aa: CASSEFRGTYNEQFF; abundance: NA; d_gene: NA; v_gene: TRBV10-2; j_gene: TRBJ2-1
CDR3nt: TGTGCCACCAGTGATTTGCCCGGACAGGGGAACACCGGGGAGCTGTTTTTT; CDR3aa: CATSDLPGQGNTGELFF; abundance: NA; d_gene: TRBD1; v_gene: TRBV24-1; j_gene: TRBJ2-2
CDR3nt: TGTGCCAGCAGGGCCGTGCGGGGGAAGGAGACCCAGTACTTC; CDR3aa: CASRAVRGKETQYF; abundance: once; d_gene: TRBD2; v_gene: TRBV2; j_gene: TRBJ2-5
CDR3nt: TGCGCCGCCTCGGGACATAGGAACACTGAAGCTTTCTTT; CDR3aa: CAASGHRNTEAFF; abundance: NA; d_gene: NA; v_gene: TRBV10-2; j_gene: TRBJ1-1
CDR3nt: TGTGCCAGCAGTGAAGCCGGACAGGGCTCCTACGAGCAGTACTTC; CDR3aa: CASSEAGQGSYEQYF; abundance: NA; d_gene: TRBD1; v_gene: TRBV2; j_gene: TRBJ2-7
CDR3nt: TGTGCCAGCAGCTTGGATAGCGACAGGGGGTGGACCAAAAACATTCAGTACTTC; CDR3aa: CASSLDSDRGWTKNIQYF; abundance: NA; d_gene: TRBD1; v_gene: TRBV11-2; j_gene: TRBJ2-4
CDR3nt: TGTGCCAGCAGCACCTCGGGGACAGGTGGGCAAGAGACCCAGTACTTC; CDR3aa: CASSTSGTGGQETQYF; abundance: NA; d_gene: TRBD1; v_gene: TRBV9; j_gene: TRBJ2-5
CDR3nt: TGTGCCAGCAGTGGGACAGTACTCAATCAGCCCCAGCATTTT; CDR3aa: CASSGTVLNQPQHF; abundance: once; d_gene: NA; v_gene: TRBV2; j_gene: TRBJ1-5
CDR3nt: TGTGCCAGTGCGGGGGCCGACCTTAGCAATCAGCCCCAGCATTTT; CDR3aa: CASAGADLSNQPQHF; abundance: NA; d_gene: NA; v_gene: TRBV19; j_gene: TRBJ1-5
CDR3nt: TGTGCCAGTGTGGGGGGAGCGGGAGGGCCCTACGAGCAGTACTTC; CDR3aa: CASVGGAGGPYEQYF; abundance: NA; d_gene: TRBD2; v_gene: TRBV27; j_gene: TRBJ2-7
CDR3nt: TGTGCCAGCAGCCCCAGGGACAGGGTTGAAGCTTTCTTT; CDR3aa: CASSPRDRVEAFF; abundance: NA; d_gene: TRBD1; v_gene: TRBV11-1; j_gene: TRBJ1-1
CDR3nt: TGCGCCAGCAGCTTGTTAGCGGGGGCCACAGATACGCAGTATTTT; CDR3aa: CASSLLAGATDTQYF; abundance: NA; d_gene: TRBD2; v_gene: TRBV5-1; j_gene: TRBJ2-3
CDR3nt: TGTGCCAGCAGTACTAGCGGGATGTTGTATTTT; CDR3aa: CASSTSGMLYF; abundance: once; d_gene: TRBD2; v_gene: TRBV7-2; j_gene: TRBJ2-3
CDR3nt: TGTGCTAGTGGTTCCGGGACAGGGGTCCTCTACGAGCAGTACTTC; CDR3aa: CASGSGTGVLYEQYF; abundance: once; d_gene: TRBD1; v_gene: TRBV12-5; j_gene: TRBJ2-7
CDR3nt: TGCGCCAGCAGCCCACCACAGGGGGGAAAGGGCTACACCTTC; CDR3aa: CASSPPQGGKGYTF; abundance: NA; d_gene: TRBD1; v_gene: TRBV4-1; j_gene: TRBJ1-2
CDR3nt: TGTGCCAGCAGCTTCCGGAACACCGGGGAGCTGTTTTTT; CDR3aa: CASSFRNTGELFF; abundance: NA; d_gene: NA; v_gene: TRBV11-3; j_gene: TRBJ2-2
CDR3nt: TGTGCCAGCAGTCTAACAGGGGAGACGGATACGCAGTATTTT; CDR3aa: CASSLTGETDTQYF; abundance: NA; d_gene: TRBD1; v_gene: TRBV6-2/TRBV6-3; j_gene: TRBJ2-3
CDR3nt: TGTGCCAGCAGCCTACCCCCGAACACTGAAGCTTTCTTT; CDR3aa: CASSLPPNTEAFF; abundance: NA; d_gene: NA; v_gene: TRBV12-3/TRBV12-4; j_gene: TRBJ1-1
CDR3nt: TGCGCCAGCAGCTTGAGGACTGCCGGAGAGACCCAGTACTTC; CDR3aa: CASSLRTAGETQYF; abundance: NA; d_gene: NA; v_gene: TRBV5-1; j_gene: TRBJ2-5
CDR3nt: TGTGCCAGCTCACTCGCGGACAGGGAACAAGAGACCCAGTACTTC; CDR3aa: CASSLADREQETQYF; abundance: NA; d_gene: TRBD1; v_gene: TRBV18; j_gene: TRBJ2-5
CDR3nt: TGTGCCAGTGGGGGGACAGGGGGCGGCACTGAAGCTTTCTTT; CDR3aa: CASGGTGGGTEAFF; abundance: NA; d_gene: TRBD1; v_gene: TRBV18; j_gene: TRBJ1-1
CDR3nt: TGTGCCTGGCACGGGACAGGTGGTATTTCACCCCTCCACTTT; CDR3aa: CAWHGTGGISPLHF; abundance: NA; d_gene: TRBD1; v_gene: TRBV30; j_gene: TRBJ1-6
CDR3nt: TGCGCCAGCAGCCCAAGAGAGGGATTCCAGAGTGGGGCCAACGTCCTGACTTTC; CDR3aa: CASSPREGFQSGANVLTF; abundance: NA; d_gene: NA; v_gene: TRBV5-1; j_gene: TRBJ2-6
CDR3nt: TGTGCCAGCAGCTGGTCAGGGGATCCGAACACTGAAGCTTTCTTT; CDR3aa: CASSWSGDPNTEAFF; abundance: NA; d_gene: NA; v_gene: TRBV5-4; j_gene: TRBJ1-1
CDR3nt: TGTGCCAGCAGCTTGGGGACAGGCTATGGCTACACCTTC; CDR3aa: CASSLGTGYGYTF; abundance: NA; d_gene: TRBD1; v_gene: TRBV5-4; j_gene: TRBJ1-2
CDR3nt: TGCGCCAGCAGCCTAGGACAGGGGGGTAGCGAGCAGTACTTC; CDR3aa: CASSLGQGGSEQYF; abundance: NA; d_gene: TRBD1; v_gene: TRBV4-3; j_gene: TRBJ2-7
CDR3nt: TGTGCCAGTAGTATAGGGGGTCGGGGGAAGCAGCCCCAGCATTTT; CDR3aa: CASSIGGRGKQPQHF; abundance: NA; d_gene: NA; v_gene: TRBV19; j_gene: TRBJ1-5
CDR3nt: TGTGCCAGCAGTGAAATCCCAGGTACCGGGGAGCTGTTTTTT; CDR3aa: CASSEIPGTGELFF; abundance: NA; d_gene: NA; v_gene: TRBV2; j_gene: TRBJ2-2
CDR3nt: TGTGCCAGCAGCGGTAGGGGTGGCTACACCTTC; CDR3aa: CASSGRGGYTF; abundance: NA; d_gene: NA; v_gene: TRBV3-1/TRBV3-2; j_gene: TRBJ1-2
CDR3nt: TGTGCCAGCAGCCCGGGACAGGGGACGGGGTCACCCCTCCACTTT; CDR3aa: CASSPGQGTGSPLHF; abundance: NA; d_gene: TRBD1; v_gene: TRBV7-8; j_gene: TRBJ1-6